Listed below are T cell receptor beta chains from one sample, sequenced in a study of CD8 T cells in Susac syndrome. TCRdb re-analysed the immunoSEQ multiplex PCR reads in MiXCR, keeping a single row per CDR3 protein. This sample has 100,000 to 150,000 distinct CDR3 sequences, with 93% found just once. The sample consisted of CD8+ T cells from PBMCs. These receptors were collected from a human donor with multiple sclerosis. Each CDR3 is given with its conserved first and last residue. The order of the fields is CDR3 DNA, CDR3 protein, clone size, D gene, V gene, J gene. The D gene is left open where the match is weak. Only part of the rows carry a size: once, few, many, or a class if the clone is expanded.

TGCAGTGCTATCCGGGGGGGGGACCCCGAGCAGTACTTC	CSAIRGGDPEQYF	.	TRBD2	TRBV20-1	TRBJ2-7
TGCGCCAGCAGTTGGGGGAGCTCCTACAATGAGCAGTTCTTC	CASSWGSSYNEQFF	.	.	TRBV5-1	TRBJ2-1
TGTGCCAGCAGTTACTCGGTGGATGAGCAGTTCTTC	CASSYSVDEQFF	.	.	TRBV6-5	TRBJ2-1
TGCGCCAGCAGCTCGAACTACGAGAACCGGGACAGGGTTGCTTTCTTT	CASSSNYENRDRVAFF	.	TRBD1	TRBV5-1	TRBJ1-1
TGTGCCAGCAGCTTTCGGGCTCCCGCAGATACGCAGTATTTT	CASSFRAPADTQYF	.	.	TRBV13	TRBJ2-3
TGCAGTGCTAGAGTAATCAGGCCCCAAGAGACCCAGTACTTC	CSARVIRPQETQYF	.	.	TRBV20-1	TRBJ2-5
TGTGCCAGCCCCGGATGGAACACCATATATTTT	CASPGWNTIYF	once	.	TRBV7-9	TRBJ1-3
TGCAGTGCTAGCGGAGTGAACTACAATGAGCAGTTCTTC	CSASGVNYNEQFF	.	.	TRBV20-1	TRBJ2-1
TGTGCCAGCAGTAGGAGCCCAACTAATGAAAAACTGTTTTTT	CASSRSPTNEKLFF	.	.	TRBV5-8	TRBJ1-4
TGTGCTAGTGGTTCAACCCCCGGCAGGGGGAATCAGCCCCAGCATTTT	CASGSTPGRGNQPQHF	.	TRBD1	TRBV12-5	TRBJ1-5
TGTGCTAGTGGTTTGGTACCTAGCGGGAGTGGGGATACGCAGTATTTT	CASGLVPSGSGDTQYF	once	TRBD2	TRBV12-5	TRBJ2-3
TGTGCCAGCAGCTTGGGTCCGGGACGGGCTAATGAAAAACTGTTTTTT	CASSLGPGRANEKLFF	.	.	TRBV5-6	TRBJ1-4
TGTGCCAGCCATAGTCCGAACACTGAAGCTTTCTTT	CASHSPNTEAFF	.	.	TRBV2	TRBJ1-1
TGTGCCAGCAGTCCCCTAGGCTCTGGAAACACCATATATTTT	CASSPLGSGNTIYF	once	.	TRBV12-3/TRBV12-4	TRBJ1-3
TGTGCCAGCAGCATCGGGACAGGGGGGTACGAGCAGTACTTC	CASSIGTGGYEQYF	.	TRBD1	TRBV5-6	TRBJ2-7
TGTGCCAGCAGCCCCCGCATTAGCGGGGGTAGCACAGATACGCAGTATTTT	CASSPRISGGSTDTQYF	.	TRBD2	TRBV7-6	TRBJ2-3
TGTGCCAGCAGCCTAGCGGGGCACCTGGGGCAGTTCTTC	CASSLAGHLGQFF	.	TRBD2	TRBV27	TRBJ2-1
TGTGCCAGCAGCGAACGCCCGGGACGGATATACGAGCAGTACTTC	CASSERPGRIYEQYF	.	.	TRBV11-1	TRBJ2-7
TGCGCCAGCAGCCAGGACCCCGGGACTAGCGCCCACAATGAGCAGTTCTTC	CASSQDPGTSAHNEQFF	.	TRBD2	TRBV4-1	TRBJ2-1
TGTGCCAGCAGTTTTATGGAGGGGGGGCCCGCAGATACGCAGTATTTT	CASSFMEGGPADTQYF	.	.	TRBV12-3/TRBV12-4	TRBJ2-3
TGTGCCCCCTCAGTGGGCCTAGCGGGAGGAAAGGAAGAGACCCAGTACTTC	CAPSVGLAGGKEETQYF	.	TRBD2	TRBV10-3	TRBJ2-5
TGCAGCGTTGCAGGGGTTGCTGGGGCCAACGTCCTGACTTTC	CSVAGVAGANVLTF	once	.	TRBV29-1	TRBJ2-6
TGTGCCACCGAAACGACAGGAGACAGCTCCTACAATGAGCAGTTCTTC	CATETTGDSSYNEQFF	.	.	TRBV24-1	TRBJ2-1
TGTGCCAGCAGTTACTCTTCAGGGGGCACTGAAGCTTTCTTT	CASSYSSGGTEAFF	.	TRBD1	TRBV6-5	TRBJ1-1
TGTGCCAGCATCAGGAGCAGCCCTAGCACAGATACGCAGTATTTT	CASIRSSPSTDTQYF	.	.	TRBV27	TRBJ2-3
TGCGCCAGCAGCCAAGTGGGGGTCGGTCAGCCCCAGCATTTT	CASSQVGVGQPQHF	.	.	TRBV4-1	TRBJ1-5
TGTGCCAGCAGCCCCGGTCCCCAGTGGGAGACCCAGTACTTC	CASSPGPQWETQYF	.	.	TRBV5-4	TRBJ2-5
TGTGCCAGCAGTTACTTACCGCGGGGGAGCTCCTACAATGAGCAGTTCTTC	CASSYLPRGSSYNEQFF	.	TRBD2	TRBV6-5	TRBJ2-1
TGTGCCAGCAGGTCCGGTAACACCGGGGAGCTGTTTTTT	CASRSGNTGELFF	.	.	TRBV12-3/TRBV12-4	TRBJ2-2
TGCAGTGCTAGACCCCCAGCTAAGGGCACCGGGGAGCTGTTTTTT	CSARPPAKGTGELFF	.	.	TRBV20-1	TRBJ2-2
TGCGCCAGCAGCGACCCCGGGGGCCTCTCCGAGCAGTACTTC	CASSDPGGLSEQYF	once	.	TRBV4-1	TRBJ2-7
TGCGCCAGCAGCCAAAATCCCGGGACTAGCGGCATACAAGAGACCCAGTACTTC	CASSQNPGTSGIQETQYF	once	TRBD2	TRBV4-1	TRBJ2-5
TGTGCCAGCAGCCCAACAGGGGACACTGAAGCTTTCTTT	CASSPTGDTEAFF	.	TRBD1	TRBV27	TRBJ1-1
TGTGCCAGCAGCCGACAGAAGACCCGGGGAGCTGAGCTGTTTTTT	CASSRQKTRGAELFF	.	.	TRBV7-9	TRBJ2-2
TGTGCCAGCAGCGCCGAGGGGGACAGGCAAGAGACCCAGTACTTC	CASSAEGDRQETQYF	once	TRBD1	TRBV9	TRBJ2-5
TGTGCCAGCACCCTCCACCGGGGGCGAGAGACCCAGTACTTC	CASTLHRGRETQYF	.	.	TRBV12-3/TRBV12-4	TRBJ2-5
TGTGCCAGCAGCGGCTGGGGGTTGAACACTGAAGCTTTCTTT	CASSGWGLNTEAFF	once	.	TRBV9	TRBJ1-1
TGTGCCAGCAGCGTAGTGGGGATACGCACAGATACGCAGTATTTT	CASSVVGIRTDTQYF	.	.	TRBV9	TRBJ2-3
TGTGCCAGCACCAAGAAGACGGACGACAATGAGCAGTTCTTC	CASTKKTDDNEQFF	.	.	TRBV12-3/TRBV12-4	TRBJ2-1
TGTGCCAGCAGTTTAGGTACAGGAGAGCGAAATCGCCAAGAGACCCAGTACTTC	CASSLGTGERNRQETQYF	.	.	TRBV28	TRBJ2-5
TGTGCCAGCAGCTTAGGTGTGGGAGTGCAGTTCTTC	CASSLGVGVQFF	.	.	TRBV7-9	TRBJ2-1
TGTGCCAGCAGGGAAGGTTTCCAGGAAAATGAAAAACTGTTTTTT	CASREGFQENEKLFF	.	.	TRBV6-1	TRBJ1-4
TGTGCCAGCAGCGAGACCTCCGGGGGTCCGGGCACTGAAGCTTTCTTT	CASSETSGGPGTEAFF	.	.	TRBV9	TRBJ1-1
TGTGCCAGTAGCCAGGGGACAGGGGCCTACGAGCAGTACTTC	CASSQGTGAYEQYF	.	TRBD1	TRBV19	TRBJ2-7
TGTGCCAGCAGTTCAAAGGGCTACGAGCAGTACTTC	CASSSKGYEQYF	.	.	TRBV6-6	TRBJ2-7
TGTGCCAGCAGCTTGTTGACGGCTAGCGGGAGGGCTAGCACAGATACGCAGTATTTT	CASSLLTASGRASTDTQYF	.	TRBD2	TRBV5-6	TRBJ2-3
TGTGCCAGCAGTTATGTAGCGGGAGTGGAGACCCAGTACTTC	CASSYVAGVETQYF	once	TRBD2	TRBV11-2	TRBJ2-5
TGTGCCAGCACCGAATGGGGGGGCTCCTACGAGCAGTACTTC	CASTEWGGSYEQYF	.	TRBD2	TRBV6-1	TRBJ2-7
TGTGCCAGCAGTCCGGGACTTGGCAAAAACATTCAGTACTTC	CASSPGLGKNIQYF	.	.	TRBV6-5	TRBJ2-4
TGTGCCAGCAGCCTAAGGACTAGCGGGGGCCCCACAGATACGCAGTATTTT	CASSLRTSGGPTDTQYF	.	TRBD2	TRBV13	TRBJ2-3
TGTGCCAGCAGTCCGAAAGCTAACTATGGCTACACCTTC	CASSPKANYGYTF	.	.	TRBV12-3/TRBV12-4	TRBJ1-2
TGTGCCAGCAGTTTACCGCCTAGCACCGGCACCCAGTACTTC	CASSLPPSTGTQYF	.	.	TRBV12-3/TRBV12-4	TRBJ2-5
TGTGCCAGCAGCGGCGGACTAGCGCAAGAGACCCAGTACTTC	CASSGGLAQETQYF	once	TRBD2	TRBV5-4	TRBJ2-5
TGTGCCAGCAGTTTCCAAGTGGGGGGCGGGGAGACCCAGTACTTC	CASSFQVGGGETQYF	once	.	TRBV28	TRBJ2-5
TGTGCCAGCAGTTTAGGAGGGGGCCAGGATCAGCCCCAGCATTTT	CASSLGGGQDQPQHF	.	TRBD1	TRBV12-3/TRBV12-4	TRBJ1-5
TGTGCCAGTAACTTCGGGACTAGCTTTTATGAGCAGTTCTTC	CASNFGTSFYEQFF	.	TRBD2	TRBV19	TRBJ2-1
TGTGCCAGCAGCTTTACAGGGGGCTATGGCTACACCTTC	CASSFTGGYGYTF	once	TRBD1	TRBV11-2	TRBJ1-2
TGTGCCAGCAGCCCTGGCGTAGCCGGGGAGCTGTTTTTT	CASSPGVAGELFF	.	.	TRBV13	TRBJ2-2
TGTGCCAGCAGCACGACGGAAAGCGGGAGGGGGTTCTTC	CASSTTESGRGFF	.	TRBD2	TRBV11-2	TRBJ2-1